This T cell receptor beta chain was documented in a study of T cell responses to AZD1222 COVID-19 vaccine. General study points: Researchers took repertoire samples only after the peak T cell response had come.

Generated by immunoSEQ multiplex PCR, the TCRdb table keeps only in-frame clones and is missing some. This table has 200,000 or so clones, under 95% appearing once. CDR1 is SGHRS and CDR2 is YFSETQ in the germline V gene. Trimming removed 1 base from V and 8 bases from J, with 12 bases in between. This CDR3 comprises 13 residues. Remarks on this clone: Its target is unknown.

Combined were second doses at about 4 or about 12 weeks. The rearrangement uses TRBV5-1 and TRBJ1-2; D is unresolved. The sequencing used peripheral blood, collected 28 days after the second AZD1222 dose. This receptor was identified in an adult who received the AZD1222 COVID-19 vaccine. The CDR3, as DNA: TGCGCCAGCAGCTTGAGTTGGTTGAGAGGCTACACCTTC. This translates into CASSLSWLRGYTF.